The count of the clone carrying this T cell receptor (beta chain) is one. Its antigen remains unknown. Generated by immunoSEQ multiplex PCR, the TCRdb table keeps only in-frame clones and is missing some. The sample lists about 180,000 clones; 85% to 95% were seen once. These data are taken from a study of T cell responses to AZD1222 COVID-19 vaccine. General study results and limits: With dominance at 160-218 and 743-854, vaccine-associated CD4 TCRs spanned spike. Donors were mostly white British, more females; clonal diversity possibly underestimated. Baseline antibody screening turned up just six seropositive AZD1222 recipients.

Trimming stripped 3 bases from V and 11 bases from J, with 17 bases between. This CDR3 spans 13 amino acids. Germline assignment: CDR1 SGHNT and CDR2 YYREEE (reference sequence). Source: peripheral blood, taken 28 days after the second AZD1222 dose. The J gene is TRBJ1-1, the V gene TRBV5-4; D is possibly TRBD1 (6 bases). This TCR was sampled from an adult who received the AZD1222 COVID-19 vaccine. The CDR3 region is CASSSTGVGLAFF. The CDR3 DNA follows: TGTGCCAGCAGCTCGACAGGAGTTGGTCTGGCTTTCTTT.